This T cell receptor beta chain stems from a study of Graves' ophthalmopathy and Graves' hyperthyroidism. Study-wide results and caveats: From stable hyperthyroidism, ophthalmopathy was separated by a 13-signature model with approximately 90% sensitivity and under 84% specificity. Detected in blood as well were most expanded thyroid clonotypes with frequency above 0.001.

The study amplified TCR beta CDR3 regions using RNA transcripts. The first round was an RT-PCR with HTBI primers, and the second round was a multiplex PCR. One entry per CDR3 protein, called by TCRdb with MiXCR from the multiplex PCR reads. This sample has around 520,000 distinct CDR3 sequences, with about 40% found just once. This clonotype has ten or more counts. Its antigen remains unidentified. Patients in the hyperthyroidism group, adults aged 18 to 65, were newly diagnosed, under 2 months' duration. Diagnoses were established from clinical symptoms, serum thyroxine, TRAb, thyroid ultrasound and orbital computed tomography. This CDR3 comprises 12 residues. Trimming pared 8 bases from V and 12 bases from J, leaving 14 bases between.

The V call is TRBV12-3 or TRBV12-4, the J call TRBJ2-6, with D possibly matching TRBD1 (6 bases). Sequencing was done on a sample of peripheral blood or thyroid tissue (not recorded which). The origin of this receptor is an adult man with Graves' hyperthyroidism. The CDR3: CASGGPEFVLTF. The CDR3 nucleotides are TGTGCCAGCGGGGGCCCGGAGTTCGTCCTGACTTTC.